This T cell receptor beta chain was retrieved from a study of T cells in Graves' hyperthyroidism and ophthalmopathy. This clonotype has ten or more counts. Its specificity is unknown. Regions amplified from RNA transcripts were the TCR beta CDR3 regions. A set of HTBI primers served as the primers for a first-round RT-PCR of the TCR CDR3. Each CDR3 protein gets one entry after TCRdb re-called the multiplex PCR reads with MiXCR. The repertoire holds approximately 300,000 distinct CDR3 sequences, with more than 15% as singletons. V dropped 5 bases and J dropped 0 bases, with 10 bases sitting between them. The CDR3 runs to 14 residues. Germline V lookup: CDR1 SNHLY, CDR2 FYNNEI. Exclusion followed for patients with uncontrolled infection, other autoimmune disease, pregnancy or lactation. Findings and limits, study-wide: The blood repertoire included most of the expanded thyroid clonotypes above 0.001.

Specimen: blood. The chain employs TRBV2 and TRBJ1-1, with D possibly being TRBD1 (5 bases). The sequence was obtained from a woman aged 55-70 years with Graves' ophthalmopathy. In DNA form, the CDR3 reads TGTGCCAGCAGTAGACAGATTATGAACACTGAAGCTTTCTTT. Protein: CASSRQIMNTEAFF.